This TCR beta chain is drawn from a study of vaccination effects on CD4 cells after COVID-19. Culturing for more than eight days preceded CD4+ T cell isolation. The vaccine given was either BNT162b2 or mRNA-1273, in two doses. V lost 3 bases to trimming and J lost 6 bases, with 11 bases between them. The CDR3 covers 14 residues. Germline V gene sequence: CDR1 MNHEY, CDR2 SMNVEV (reference sequence). Profiled with immunoSEQ multiplex PCR; TCRdb holds only in-frame clones, not every one. The table lists approximately 37,000 clones, around two thirds of them singletons. There are a few counts of this clone. Its antigen is unknown. Points from the study as a whole: Early post-infection timepoints were missing from the study, which also had few convalescent patients.

The TCR sequence derives from a human donor who received a COVID-19 vaccine. The chain is built from TRBV27 and TRBJ1-4; D remains unclear. The sample in question was CD4+ T cells from PBMCs cultured without peptide, obtained after COVID-19 vaccination. CDR3 sequence reads: CASSLGRFDEKLFF. In DNA, the CDR3 is TGTGCCAGCAGTTTGGGCAGGTTTGATGAAAAACTGTTTTTT.